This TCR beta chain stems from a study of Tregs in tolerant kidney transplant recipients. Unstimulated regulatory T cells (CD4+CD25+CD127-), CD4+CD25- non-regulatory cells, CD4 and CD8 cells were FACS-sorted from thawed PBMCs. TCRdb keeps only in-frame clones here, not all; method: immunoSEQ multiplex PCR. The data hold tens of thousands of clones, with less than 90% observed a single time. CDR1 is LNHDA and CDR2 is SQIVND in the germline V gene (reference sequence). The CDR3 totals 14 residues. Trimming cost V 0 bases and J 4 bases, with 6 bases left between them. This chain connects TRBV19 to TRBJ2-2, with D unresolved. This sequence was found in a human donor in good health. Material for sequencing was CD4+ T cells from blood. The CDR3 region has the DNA TGTGCCAGTAGTATAGAAGGTTTCACCGGGGAGCTGTTTTTT. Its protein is CASSIEGFTGELFF.